The clone carrying this T cell receptor (beta chain) was observed once. V shed 5 bases and J 8 bases; nucleotides not matched to a gene: 8. The CDR3 sequence is 14 residues long. Per the germline V gene, CDR1 is SGHRS and CDR2 is YFSETQ. This sample is part of a study of blood T cell repertoires in COVID-19. Study-wide context: Samples came from the United States, Italy and Spain, spanning acute and convalescent COVID-19.

Original processing methods: Scientists estimated how many nucleated cells there were by amplifying reference gene primers. The data were produced by immunoSEQ multiplex PCR, yet TCRdb's version contains in-frame clones alone and is incomplete. From that table come the V and J calls and clone size; the DNA was used to work out D and trimming. The sample records some 100,000 clones, around 89% being singletons. V and J are TRBV5-1 and TRBJ2-1, with TRBD1 matching over 9 bases. The receptor comes from a woman over 75 with active COVID-19. The sequenced material came from peripheral blood. The CDR3 loop reads CASSPGQGPYEQFF. CDR3 in DNA: TGCGCCAGCAGTCCGGGACAGGGTCCCTATGAGCAGTTCTTC.